Listed below are T cell receptor beta chains from one sample, sequenced in a study of T cell repertoires in ileal Crohn's disease. TCRdb's copy holds only in-frame clones and misses some; the assay was immunoSEQ multiplex PCR. Of around 15,000 clones in the sample, approximately 92% were seen once. Sequencing input: ileal tissue. The receptors come from an adult with Crohn's disease. Each CDR3 is given with its conserved first and last residue. Fields, in order: D gene, CDR3 length, clone size, V gene, J gene, CDR3 protein, CDR3 DNA. A D gene is named only where the DNA matches it firmly. Clone size is stated in some rows and not others, as once, few, many or a class when expanded.

d_call: -; cdr3_length: 15; clone_size: -; v_call: TRBV4-2; j_call: TRBJ2-1; cdr3_aa: CASSQGRTRGGEQFF; cdr3_nt: TGTGCCAGCAGCCAAGGAAGGACTAGAGGGGGTGAGCAGTTCTTC
d_call: -; cdr3_length: 13; clone_size: -; v_call: TRBV7-9; j_call: TRBJ1-1; cdr3_aa: CASSLVFSGEAFF; cdr3_nt: TGTGCCAGCAGCTTAGTGTTCAGCGGTGAAGCTTTCTTT
d_call: TRBD1; cdr3_length: 15; clone_size: -; v_call: TRBV6-5; j_call: TRBJ1-1; cdr3_aa: CASRTGVWGDTEAFF; cdr3_nt: TGTGCCAGCAGAACAGGGGTATGGGGAGACACTGAAGCTTTCTTT
d_call: -; cdr3_length: 15; clone_size: -; v_call: TRBV6-4; j_call: TRBJ1-4; cdr3_aa: CASTKRDGEMGKLFF; cdr3_nt: TGTGCCAGCACCAAGCGGGACGGAGAAATGGGGAAACTGTTTTTT
d_call: TRBD2; cdr3_length: 15; clone_size: -; v_call: TRBV9; j_call: TRBJ2-3; cdr3_aa: CASSVGLAETDTQYF; cdr3_nt: TGTGCCAGCAGCGTCGGACTAGCGGAGACAGATACGCAGTATTTT
d_call: -; cdr3_length: 18; clone_size: once; v_call: TRBV11-2; j_call: TRBJ1-2; cdr3_aa: CASSLVDRRLDAGRGYTF; cdr3_nt: TGTGCCAGCAGCTTAGTTGACCGTAGGCTAGACGCTGGTCGTGGCTACACCTTC
d_call: -; cdr3_length: 15; clone_size: -; v_call: TRBV4-3; j_call: TRBJ2-7; cdr3_aa: CASSQDRGATYEQYF; cdr3_nt: TGCGCCAGCAGCCAAGATCGGGGGGCGACCTACGAGCAGTACTTC
d_call: -; cdr3_length: 14; clone_size: -; v_call: TRBV29-1; j_call: TRBJ1-1; cdr3_aa: CSVEGGAGGTEAFF; cdr3_nt: TGCAGCGTTGAGGGGGGGGCTGGCGGCACTGAAGCTTTCTTT
d_call: TRBD1; cdr3_length: 14; clone_size: -; v_call: TRBV28; j_call: TRBJ2-7; cdr3_aa: CASSFDRGSYEQYF; cdr3_nt: TGTGCCAGCAGCTTTGACAGGGGGAGCTACGAGCAGTACTTC
d_call: TRBD1; cdr3_length: 14; clone_size: -; v_call: TRBV28; j_call: TRBJ2-7; cdr3_aa: CASRGDRGIHEQYF; cdr3_nt: TGTGCCAGCAGGGGGGACAGGGGGATTCACGAGCAGTACTTC
d_call: -; cdr3_length: 12; clone_size: -; v_call: TRBV18; j_call: TRBJ1-6; cdr3_aa: CASSQQISPLHF; cdr3_nt: TGTGCCAGCTCACAACAGATTTCACCCCTCCACTTT
d_call: -; cdr3_length: 13; clone_size: -; v_call: TRBV29-1; j_call: TRBJ1-1; cdr3_aa: CSVVPIANTEAFF; cdr3_nt: TGCAGCGTTGTCCCTATTGCTAACACTGAAGCTTTCTTT
d_call: TRBD1; cdr3_length: 14; clone_size: -; v_call: TRBV15; j_call: TRBJ2-1; cdr3_aa: CATSSRGPYNEQFF; cdr3_nt: TGTGCCACCAGCAGCAGGGGGCCCTACAATGAGCAGTTCTTC
d_call: -; cdr3_length: 14; clone_size: -; v_call: TRBV6-1; j_call: TRBJ2-7; cdr3_aa: CASSEAGGYYEQYF; cdr3_nt: TGTGCCAGCAGTGAAGCGGGGGGTTACTACGAGCAGTACTTC
d_call: -; cdr3_length: 15; clone_size: -; v_call: TRBV19; j_call: TRBJ2-3; cdr3_aa: CASRVQGSRTDTQYF; cdr3_nt: TGTGCCAGTAGGGTTCAGGGGTCACGCACAGATACGCAGTATTTT
d_call: -; cdr3_length: 16; clone_size: -; v_call: TRBV6-5; j_call: TRBJ1-4; cdr3_aa: CASSYGVRASNEKLFF; cdr3_nt: TGTGCCAGCAGTTATGGGGTTCGGGCGAGCAATGAAAAACTGTTTTTT
d_call: TRBD1; cdr3_length: 16; clone_size: -; v_call: TRBV7-6; j_call: TRBJ1-4; cdr3_aa: CASSFSPTGVGEKLFF; cdr3_nt: TGTGCCAGCAGCTTCAGCCCCACAGGGGTGGGAGAAAAACTGTTTTTT
d_call: -; cdr3_length: 14; clone_size: once; v_call: TRBV5-4; j_call: TRBJ2-6; cdr3_aa: CASSSGGGANVLTF; cdr3_nt: TGTGCCAGCAGTTCGGGGGGCGGGGCCAACGTCCTGACTTTC
d_call: -; cdr3_length: 15; clone_size: -; v_call: TRBV13; j_call: TRBJ2-1; cdr3_aa: CASSPRDSAYNEQFF; cdr3_nt: TGTGCCAGCAGCCCGCGGGACTCCGCCTACAATGAGCAGTTCTTC
d_call: -; cdr3_length: 13; clone_size: -; v_call: TRBV7-8; j_call: TRBJ1-2; cdr3_aa: CASSLSGYGGYTF; cdr3_nt: TGTGCCAGCAGCTTATCAGGGTATGGTGGCTACACCTTC
d_call: -; cdr3_length: 15; clone_size: -; v_call: TRBV2; j_call: TRBJ2-2; cdr3_aa: CASSPRQVNTGELFF; cdr3_nt: TGTGCCAGCAGTCCACGACAGGTTAACACCGGGGAGCTGTTTTTT
d_call: -; cdr3_length: 14; clone_size: -; v_call: TRBV18; j_call: TRBJ1-5; cdr3_aa: CASGRGDSNQPQHF; cdr3_nt: TGTGCCAGCGGCCGGGGGGATAGCAATCAGCCCCAGCATTTT
d_call: -; cdr3_length: 13; clone_size: -; v_call: TRBV27; j_call: TRBJ1-1; cdr3_aa: CASSLKADTEAFF; cdr3_nt: TGTGCCAGCAGTTTAAAGGCCGACACTGAAGCTTTCTTT
d_call: -; cdr3_length: 14; clone_size: -; v_call: TRBV18; j_call: TRBJ1-3; cdr3_aa: CASSHATPWDTIYF; cdr3_nt: TGTGCCAGCTCGCACGCCACCCCATGGGACACCATATATTTT
d_call: -; cdr3_length: 13; clone_size: -; v_call: TRBV7-2; j_call: TRBJ1-5; cdr3_aa: CASSLEGGQPQHF; cdr3_nt: TGTGCCAGCAGCTTAGAGGGAGGACAGCCCCAGCATTTT
d_call: -; cdr3_length: 15; clone_size: -; v_call: TRBV5-1; j_call: TRBJ2-3; cdr3_aa: CASSLRGGVTDTQYF; cdr3_nt: TGCGCCAGCAGCTTGAGGGGGGGAGTCACAGATACGCAGTATTTT
d_call: -; cdr3_length: 17; clone_size: once; v_call: TRBV7-2; j_call: TRBJ2-7; cdr3_aa: CASSLRGKQKDKYEQYF; cdr3_nt: TGTGCCAGCAGCTTAAGAGGAAAACAAAAGGATAAATACGAGCAGTACTTC
d_call: TRBD1; cdr3_length: 14; clone_size: -; v_call: TRBV28; j_call: TRBJ2-2; cdr3_aa: CASSLGQVPGELFF; cdr3_nt: TGTGCCAGCAGTTTGGGACAGGTTCCCGGGGAGCTGTTTTTT
d_call: TRBD2; cdr3_length: 17; clone_size: -; v_call: TRBV6-1; j_call: TRBJ2-3; cdr3_aa: CASSVGNSGGYTDTQYF; cdr3_nt: TGTGCCAGCAGTGTGGGAAATAGCGGGGGGTACACAGATACGCAGTATTTT
d_call: -; cdr3_length: 16; clone_size: once; v_call: TRBV7-2; j_call: TRBJ1-2; cdr3_aa: CASSLVAAVQGYGYTF; cdr3_nt: TGTGCCAGCAGCTTGGTGGCGGCAGTGCAGGGCTATGGCTACACCTTC
d_call: -; cdr3_length: 15; clone_size: few; v_call: TRBV5-4; j_call: TRBJ1-2; cdr3_aa: CASSQRTAANYGYTF; cdr3_nt: TGTGCCAGCAGCCAAAGGACAGCTGCAAACTATGGCTACACCTTC
d_call: -; cdr3_length: 14; clone_size: -; v_call: TRBV5-4; j_call: TRBJ2-1; cdr3_aa: CASSPTSGDNEQFF; cdr3_nt: TGTGCCAGCAGCCCGACCTCCGGGGACAATGAGCAGTTCTTC
d_call: TRBD1; cdr3_length: 14; clone_size: -; v_call: TRBV5-6; j_call: TRBJ1-2; cdr3_aa: CASSSGQGGYGYTF; cdr3_nt: TGTGCCAGCAGCTCCGGACAGGGCGGATATGGCTACACCTTC
d_call: TRBD1; cdr3_length: 14; clone_size: once; v_call: TRBV30; j_call: TRBJ1-3; cdr3_aa: CAWSGDRAGNTIYF; cdr3_nt: TGTGCCTGGAGTGGGGACAGGGCTGGAAACACCATATATTTT
d_call: -; cdr3_length: 15; clone_size: -; v_call: TRBV5-6; j_call: TRBJ2-3; cdr3_aa: CASSSGQAFTDTQYF; cdr3_nt: TGTGCCAGCAGCTCGGGGCAGGCCTTCACAGATACGCAGTATTTT
d_call: TRBD1; cdr3_length: 15; clone_size: once; v_call: TRBV11-2; j_call: TRBJ1-6; cdr3_aa: CASSLAGGAGSPLHF; cdr3_nt: TGTGCCAGCAGCTTAGCAGGGGGAGCTGGTTCACCCCTCCACTTT
d_call: -; cdr3_length: 11; clone_size: once; v_call: TRBV5-1; j_call: TRBJ1-1; cdr3_aa: CASSLTGIAFF; cdr3_nt: TGCGCCAGCAGCCTAACAGGGATCGCTTTCTTT
d_call: TRBD2; cdr3_length: 18; clone_size: -; v_call: TRBV13; j_call: TRBJ2-3; cdr3_aa: CASSLALAGGYSTDTQYF; cdr3_nt: TGTGCCAGCAGCTTAGCACTAGCGGGGGGATATAGCACAGATACGCAGTATTTT
d_call: -; cdr3_length: 14; clone_size: -; v_call: TRBV18; j_call: TRBJ2-7; cdr3_aa: CASSPPLRRDEQYF; cdr3_nt: TGTGCCAGCTCACCACCTCTCCGCAGGGACGAGCAGTACTTC
d_call: -; cdr3_length: 13; clone_size: -; v_call: TRBV25-1; j_call: TRBJ2-5; cdr3_aa: CASSDLVGETQYF; cdr3_nt: TGTGCCAGCAGTGACCTCGTGGGGGAGACCCAGTACTTC